The 25 T cell receptor beta chains presented below share a single source sample, sequenced in a study of blood T cell repertoires in COVID-19. TCRdb keeps only in-frame clones here, not all; method: immunoSEQ multiplex PCR. Of about 440,000 clones in the sample, around 90% were seen once. Specimen: PBMCs or T cells enriched from blood (not recorded which). These receptor sequences come from a man aged 18 to 29 who had recovered from COVID-19.

The CDR3 protein is CASSLAGSPGELFF. Written as DNA, the CDR3 is TGCGCCAGCAGCTTGGCAGGGTCACCCGGGGAGCTGTTTTTT. V gene TRBV5-1 combines with J gene TRBJ2-2, with D possibly being TRBD1 (5 bases). V lost 0 bases, J lost 6 bases, and 9 bases lay in between. The CDR3 contains 14 residues. Germline V gene lookup returns CDR1 SGHRS and CDR2 YFSETQ.

V usage is TRBV28 and J usage is TRBJ1-4, with 7 nucleotides matching TRBD1. The germline V gene encodes CDR1 MDHEN and CDR2 SYDVKM. After removal of 8 bases from V and 6 bases from J, the junction contained 6 bases not matched to a gene. This CDR3 is built from 13 residues. CDR3 loop: CASGQAMDEKLFF. CDR3 nucleotides: TGTGCCAGCGGACAGGCAATGGATGAAAAACTGTTTTTT.

This clone was picked up a small number of times. The chain carries TRBV19 and TRBJ1-6, with D possibly being TRBD1 (6 bases). The germline CDR1 and CDR2 sequences are LNHDA and SQIVND (reference sequence). This CDR3 is 15 amino acids long. V lost 5 bases, J lost 6 bases, and 14 bases lay in between. The CDR3 sequence is CASSLSGQTNSPLHF. CDR3 sequence (DNA): TGTGCCAGTAGTCTCTCCGGACAGACTAATTCACCCCTCCACTTT.

This sequence joins TRBV5-4 and TRBJ1-6; D is ambiguous. Trimming pared 2 bases from V and 5 bases from J, leaving 8 bases between. This CDR3 comprises 14 residues. Germline assignment: CDR1 SGHNT and CDR2 YYREEE (reference sequence). The CDR3 nucleotides read TGTGCCAGCAGCTTTCGGGGAGATAATTCACCCCTCCACTTT. This translates into CASSFRGDNSPLHF. Combining the CDR3 with reference TRBV5-4 and TRBJ1-6 gives the whole variable domain ETGVTQSPTHLIKTRGQQVTLRCSSQSGHNTVSWYQQALGQGPQFIFQYYREEENGRGNFPPRFSGLQFPNYSSELNVNALELDDSALYLCASSFRGDNSPLHFGNGTRLTVT.

The V and J genes are TRBV6-2 or TRBV6-3 and TRBJ2-1; 11 nucleotides align to TRBD2. With 5 bases clipped from V and 5 bases from J, the junction kept 11 bases outside the gene matches. CDR3 size: 17 residues. Germline CDR1 and CDR2: MNHEY and SVGEGT. As DNA, the CDR3 is TGTGCCAGCAGTACACGACTACTAGCGGGAGCCGACAATGAGCAGTTCTTC. This sequence encodes CASSTRLLAGADNEQFF.

This clone appeared once. For the CDR3, the DNA is TGTGCCAGCAGCCCCGTGCCCGCCGCGTCCTATGGCTACACCTTC. Translating gives CASSPVPAASYGYTF. The chain recombines TRBV5-6 with TRBJ1-2; D is undetermined. Per the germline V gene, CDR1 is SGHDT and CDR2 is YYEEEE. The CDR3 covers 15 residues. V was trimmed by 4 bases and J by 4 bases, leaving 17 bases between them.

This clone was detected only once. This CDR3 reads CAWSFRSPNTEAFF. CDR3 nucleotide sequence: TGTGCCTGGAGTTTCCGGTCCCCGAACACTGAAGCTTTCTTT. The J gene is TRBJ1-1, the V gene TRBV30; the D is unclear. Germline V CDR1 and CDR2: GTSNPN, SVGIG (reference sequence). V was cut by 2 bases and J by 1 base, with 11 bases left in between. The CDR3 is 14 amino acids. Full variable domain (remainder filled in from reference TRBV30 and TRBJ1-1): SQTIHQWPATLVQPVGSPLSLECTVEGTSNPNLYWYRQAAGRGLQLLFYSVGIGQISSEVPQNLSASRPQDRQFILSSKKLLLSDSGFYLCAWSFRSPNTEAFFGQGTRLTVV.

V usage is TRBV28 and J usage is TRBJ1-2; no firm D call. The CDR3 has 15 amino acids. The V and J ends lost 6 bases and 4 bases respectively, with 18 bases between them. Germline CDR1 MDHEN, CDR2 SYDVKM. The CDR3 DNA is TGTGCCAGCAGCCTCCCAAGTGTTGGGAGCTATGGCTACACCTTC. As protein: CASSLPSVGSYGYTF.

The chain combines TRBV10-3 with TRBJ2-3; D uncertain. Per the germline V gene, CDR1 is ENHRY and CDR2 is SYGVKD. This CDR3 is 13 amino acids long. Trimming removed 2 bases at V and 4 bases at J, with 7 bases between. The DNA for the CDR3 is TGTGCCATCAGTGAGGGTAGCCCAGATACGCAGTATTTT. It codes for CAISEGSPDTQYF.

CDR3 DNA sequence: TGTGCCAGCTCACCAGGAGCGGGGTCCGGGGAGACCCAGTACTTC. It yields the protein CASSPGAGSGETQYF. This chain links TRBV18 with TRBJ2-5; 7 nucleotides match TRBD2. Unmatched junction bases numbered 8, after V lost 2 bases and J lost 5 bases. The CDR3 has 15 amino acids. Germline CDR1 KGHSH, CDR2 LQKENI.

As regards this clone: Other DNA variants within this sample encode the same CDR3. This chain links TRBV10-1 with TRBJ2-3, with TRBD2 matching 10 bases. This CDR3 region has 16 residues. V lost 5 bases to trimming and J lost 2 bases; unmatched junction nucleotides: 7. CDR1 is WNHNN and CDR2 is SYGVQD in the germline V gene (reference sequence). The CDR3 DNA reads as TGCGCCAGCAGTCCCCTAGCGGGAGATCCCACAGATACGCAGTATTTT. Translating gives CASSPLAGDPTDTQYF.

The rearrangement joins TRBV5-8 to TRBJ2-1; D is perhaps TRBD1 (6 bases). The germline V gene encodes CDR1 SGHTS and CDR2 YDEGEE. This CDR3 spans 15 amino acids. The V gene lost 0 bases and the J gene lost 3 bases, with 10 bases spanning the gap. Here the CDR3 reads CASSLVVRGYNEQFF. DNA of the CDR3: TGTGCCAGCAGCTTGGTTGTCAGGGGCTACAATGAGCAGTTCTTC. Together with reference TRBV5-8 and TRBJ2-1, the CDR3 gives the full variable domain: EAGVTQSPTHLIKTRGQQATLRCSPISGHTSVYWYQQALGLGLQFLLWYDEGEERNRGNFPPRFSGRQFPNYSSELNVNALELEDSALYLCASSLVVRGYNEQFFGPGTRLTVL.

The chain uses TRBV28 and TRBJ1-4; maybe TRBD1 (5 bases). Germline V gene sequence: CDR1 MDHEN, CDR2 SYDVKM. Trimming removed 3 bases from V and 4 bases from J, with 12 bases in between. The CDR3 contains 15 residues. The CDR3 here is CASSLSRQYNEKLFF. The DNA of the CDR3 is TGTGCCAGCAGTTTGTCTCGACAGTATAATGAAAAACTGTTTTTT.

The chain uses TRBV7-8 and TRBJ2-4; 7 positions agree with TRBD2. The CDR3 is 15 amino acids. V lost 5 bases, J lost 6 bases, and 10 bases stayed unmatched. Per germline, CDR1 SGHVS and CDR2 FQNEAQ. Here the CDR3 reads CASSGKRAGVNIQYF. CDR3 nucleotide sequence: TGTGCCAGCAGCGGAAAACGGGCGGGAGTAAACATTCAGTACTTC.

The J gene is TRBJ1-3, the V gene TRBV5-1, with D possibly being TRBD1 (5 bases). The CDR3 has 14 residues. The germline V gene encodes CDR1 SGHRS and CDR2 YFSETQ. The V and J ends lost 3 bases and 1 base respectively, with 8 bases between them. CDR3 residues: CASSSAGSGNTIYF. In DNA, the CDR3 is TGCGCCAGCAGCTCAGCAGGGTCTGGAAACACCATATATTTT.

This rearrangement joins TRBV9 to TRBJ1-6; unclear D gene. The CDR3 consists of 14 residues. Germline loops: CDR1 SGDLS, CDR2 YYNGEE. Trimming removed 3 bases at V and 10 bases at J, with 14 bases between. This CDR3 reads CASSAFKGESPLHF. The CDR3 DNA reads as TGTGCCAGCAGCGCCTTTAAAGGAGAGTCACCCCTCCACTTT.

The V gene is TRBV3-1 (or the pseudogene TRBV3-2), the J gene TRBJ1-2; D perhaps matches TRBD1 (6 bases). Germline values: CDR1 LGHDT, CDR2 YNNKEL (reference sequence). The germline V and J ends were trimmed by 4 bases and 4 bases, with 19 bases remaining between them. There are 16 residues in the CDR3. The CDR3 bases are TGTGCCAGCAGCCTGCGGGGAGGGGGTTTGAGCTATGGCTACACCTTC. Translation gives CASSLRGGGLSYGYTF.

This chain connects TRBV6-5 to TRBJ2-1; no firm D call. The CDR3 consists of 11 residues. Trimming pared 7 bases from V and 10 bases from J, leaving 11 bases between. Germline loops: CDR1 MNHEY, CDR2 SVGAGI. As DNA, the CDR3 is TGTGCCAGCACGGTCTTACGCGAGCAGTTCTTC. This translates into CASTVLREQFF.

This chain uses TRBV4-1 with TRBJ1-1, with 7 bases identical to TRBD1. This CDR3 region has 17 residues. Germline trimming cut 2 bases from V and 1 base from J; bases unmatched to any gene: 10. In germline, CDR1 is MGHRA, CDR2 YSYEKL. The DNA of the CDR3 is TGCGCCAGCAGCCAATGGGGGTTTGGACAGGCGAACACTGAAGCTTTCTTT. It is translated as CASSQWGFGQANTEAFF.

The rearrangement joins TRBV30 to TRBJ1-1; 7 bases are shared with TRBD1. There are 11 residues in the CDR3. Trimming took 5 bases from V and 7 from J; bases not matched to a gene: 4. Germline assignment: CDR1 GTSNPN and CDR2 SVGIG (reference sequence). CDR3 sequence reads: CAWGGTDEAFF. CDR3 in DNA: TGTGCCTGGGGTGGGACAGATGAAGCTTTCTTT.

The gene calls are TRBV27 and TRBJ2-3, with 7 bases lining up with TRBD1. J was trimmed by 9 bases and V by 2 bases; bases with no gene match: 11. The CDR3 has 15 amino acids. Germline lookup yields CDR1 MNHEY and CDR2 SMNVEV (reference sequence). CDR3 in DNA: TGTGCCAGCAGTTTAGGGACAGTTTCTCTGGGGACGCAGTATTTT. Its protein is CASSLGTVSLGTQYF.

The chain recombines TRBV3-1 (or the pseudogene TRBV3-2) with TRBJ1-1, with 7 bases identical to TRBD1. Germline assignment: CDR1 LGHDT and CDR2 YNNKEL (reference sequence). The CDR3 contains 17 residues. V lost 4 bases and J lost 6; bases outside the gene matches: 17. CDR3 DNA sequence: TGTGCCAGCAGCCGAACCGGGACAGTTGTTCCCCAGTCTGAAGCTTTCTTT. It yields the protein CASSRTGTVVPQSEAFF.

This chain links TRBV20-1 with TRBJ1-2, with a possible D match to TRBD1 (6 bases). CDR3 length: 13 amino acids. Trimming took 6 bases from V and 3 from J, leaving 14 bases between them. Germline CDR1 reads DFQATT; CDR2 reads SNEGSKA (reference sequence). CDR3 residues: CSASTGYYYGYTF. CDR3 in DNA: TGCAGTGCCAGTACAGGGTATTACTATGGCTACACCTTC.

This chain uses TRBV11-2 with TRBJ2-3; TRBD2 matches 13 bases. The CDR3 sequence is 17 residues long. J lost 5 bases, V lost 3 bases, and 8 bases had no gene match. Germline CDR1 and CDR2: SGHAT and FQNNGV. The CDR3 here is CASSFLTSGGMVDTQYF. CDR3 nucleotides: TGTGCCAGCAGCTTCCTGACTAGCGGGGGGATGGTAGATACGCAGTATTTT.

The chain combines TRBV2 with TRBJ2-2; D is uncertain. V shed 3 bases and J shed 4 bases, with 9 bases lying between them. The CDR3 is 14 residues long. CDR1 SNHLY and CDR2 FYNNEI come from the germline V gene. CDR3 DNA: TGTGCCAGCAGTGAGATAGGCGGCACCGGGGAGCTGTTTTTT. Amino acid sequence: CASSEIGGTGELFF.